The clone carrying this TCR beta chain was detected once. Its antigen is unknown. Germline CDR1 and CDR2: MNHEY and SMNVEV (reference sequence). This CDR3 comprises 18 residues. Trimming removed 4 bases from V and 3 bases from J; junction bases left unmatched: 12. The data belong to a study of CD8+ T cells in alopecia areata. Study at large: For treated patients, severity scores reflected the percentage of scalp area affected. Regarding the study as a whole: On tofacitinib, scalp and blood still held many of the expanded lesional clones.

Treatment noted: oral pan-JAK inhibitor, 5-10 mg twice daily. cDNA serving as the sequencing template came from extracted, reverse transcribed RNA. The repertoire was sequenced with immunoSEQ multiplex PCR; TCRdb's copy has only in-frame clones and lacks some. Of 95,000 to 110,000 clones in the sample, 85% to 90% are singletons; the top ten hold 11%. The material sequenced was CD8+ T cells sorted from blood, taken at approximately week 30, from a patient treated with tofacitinib. The rearrangement links TRBV27 to TRBJ2-1; 10 bases fit TRBD1. This receptor was obtained from a human donor with alopecia areata. CDR3 DNA sequence: TGTGCCAGCAGTTCACCGCAACCCGGGACAGGGGACTACAATGAGCAGTTCTTC. Translating gives CASSSPQPGTGDYNEQFF.